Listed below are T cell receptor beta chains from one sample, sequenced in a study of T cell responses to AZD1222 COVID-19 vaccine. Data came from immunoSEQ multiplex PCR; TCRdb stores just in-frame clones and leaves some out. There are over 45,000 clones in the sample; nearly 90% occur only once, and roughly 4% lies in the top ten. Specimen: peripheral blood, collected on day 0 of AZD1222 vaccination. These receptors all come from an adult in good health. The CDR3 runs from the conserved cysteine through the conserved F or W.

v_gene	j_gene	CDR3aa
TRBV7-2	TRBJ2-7	CASTNSVYEQYF
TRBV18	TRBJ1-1	CASSATGLNEAFF
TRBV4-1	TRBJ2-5	CASSHPTDGGEETQYF
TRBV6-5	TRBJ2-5	CASSYFEQVGWETQYF
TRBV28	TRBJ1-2	CASSSGPSTPYGYTF
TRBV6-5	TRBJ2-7	CASRYGSLVYEQYF
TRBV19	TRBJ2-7	CASSMQAVLTYEQYF
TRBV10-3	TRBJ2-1	CAISVGGGYNEQFF
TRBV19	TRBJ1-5	CASSKGTSPGSSGEAQHF
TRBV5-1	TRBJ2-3	CASSHSLAGGPTDTQYF
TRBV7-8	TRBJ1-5	CASSLARQGGNQPQHF
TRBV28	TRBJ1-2	CASSSTGTYGYTF
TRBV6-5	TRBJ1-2	CASSRQGSYGYTF
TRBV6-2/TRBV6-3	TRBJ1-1	CASSYDREPFF
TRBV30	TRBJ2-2	CAWSGASGSTGELFF
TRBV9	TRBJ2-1	CASSGGQGAYNEQFF
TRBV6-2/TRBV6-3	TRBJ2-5	CASSYSVREIQETQYF